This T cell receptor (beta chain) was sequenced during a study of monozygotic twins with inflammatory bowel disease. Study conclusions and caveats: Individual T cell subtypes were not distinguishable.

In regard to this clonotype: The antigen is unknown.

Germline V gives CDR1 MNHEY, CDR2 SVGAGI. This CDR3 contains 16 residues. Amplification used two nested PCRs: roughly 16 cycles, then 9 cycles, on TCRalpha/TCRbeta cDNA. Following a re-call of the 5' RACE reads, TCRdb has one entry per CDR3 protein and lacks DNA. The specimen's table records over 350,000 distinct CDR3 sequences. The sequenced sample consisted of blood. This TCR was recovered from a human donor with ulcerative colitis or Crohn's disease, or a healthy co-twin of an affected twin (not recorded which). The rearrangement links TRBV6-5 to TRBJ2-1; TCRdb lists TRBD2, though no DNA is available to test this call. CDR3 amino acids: CASSWTSGASYNEQFF.